The next 14 T cell receptor beta chains were all read from a single sample in a study of OX40 agonist ivuxolimab in advanced cancers. Profiled with immunoSEQ multiplex PCR; TCRdb holds only in-frame clones, not every one. The table has 60,000 or so clones, about 86% seen once. Sequenced material: CD4+ or CD8+ T cells sorted from blood, taken in a trial of the OX40 agonist ivuxolimab. The receptors here all came from an adult with an advanced solid tumor such as melanoma, head and neck, liver or kidney cancer.

The rearrangement joins TRBV7-3 to TRBJ2-1, with TRBD2 matching 8 bases. The CDR3 has 20 residues. J gave up 4 bases and V 2 bases, and 19 bases lay outside the gene matches. Germline CDR1 and CDR2: SGHTA and FQGTGA. The DNA of the CDR3 is TGTGCCAGCAGCTTACAGCTCCAATTCAGCGGGAGATTCCCATACAATGAGCAGTTCTTC. Its translation: CASSLQLQFSGRFPYNEQFF.

The chain links TRBV5-5 to TRBJ2-2; D could derive from TRBD1 or TRBD2 (5 bases each). This CDR3 spans 17 amino acids. V dropped 3 bases and J dropped 4 bases, with 19 bases sitting between them. Germline CDR1 reads SGHKS; CDR2 reads YYEKEE (reference sequence). In DNA form, the CDR3 reads TGTGCCAGCAGCTCGAACCGGGACCGGGCGCGCACCGGGGAGCTGTTTTTT. Translation: CASSSNRDRARTGELFF.

This clone turned up a few times. The chain is built from TRBV5-1 and TRBJ2-1, with D perhaps assigned TRBD1 or TRBD2 (5 bases each). The CDR3 is 16 residues long. Germline V gene data show CDR1 as SGHRS and CDR2 as YFSETQ. V lost 1 base, J lost 6 bases, and 17 bases lay in between. The chain's CDR3 is CASSLSPGRGFNEQFF. The CDR3 DNA is TGCGCCAGCAGCTTGAGTCCAGGACGGGGCTTCAATGAGCAGTTCTTC. The full variable domain, rest sourced from reference TRBV5-1 and TRBJ2-1, is KAGVTQTPRYLIKTRGQQVTLSCSPISGHRSVSWYQQTPGQGLQFLFEYFSETQRNKGNFPGRFSGRQFSNSRSEMNVSTLELGDSALYLCASSLSPGRGFNEQFFGPGTRLTVL.

The CDR3: CASSQKDSFNEKLFF. The CDR3, as DNA: TGCGCCAGCAGCCAGAAGGACAGCTTTAATGAAAAACTGTTTTTT. The rearrangement links TRBV4-1 to TRBJ1-4, with a possible D match to TRBD1 (6 bases). Germline V CDR1 and CDR2: MGHRA, YSYEKL. The CDR3 spans 15 residues. V gave up 3 bases and J gave up 4 bases, with 12 bases separating them.

The chain carries TRBV5-6 and TRBJ2-1; the match to TRBD2 covers 7 bases. The CDR3 has 16 residues. V shed 4 bases, J shed 6 bases, and the junction held 13 bases outside the gene matches. Germline loops: CDR1 SGHDT, CDR2 YYEEEE. In DNA form, the CDR3 reads TGTGCCAGCAGCCCCGCAATGCGGGGGTTCAGCAATGAGCAGTTCTTC. Its translation: CASSPAMRGFSNEQFF.

The CDR3 sequence is CASSMGQGPTWYTF. The DNA of the CDR3 is TGTGCCAGCAGCATGGGACAGGGGCCAACTTGGTACACCTTC. The gene calls are TRBV5-5 and TRBJ1-2; 10 positions match TRBD1. CDR3 length equals 14 residues. V gave up 4 bases and J gave up 11 bases; unmatched junction bases: 11. The germline V gene encodes CDR1 SGHKS and CDR2 YYEKEE (reference sequence).

The chain joins TRBV28 to TRBJ2-7, with unresolved D. V lost 3 bases, J lost 2 bases, and 11 bases lay in between. From germline, CDR1 is MDHEN and CDR2 SYDVKM. This CDR3 comprises 14 residues. In nucleotides, the CDR3 is TGTGCCAGCAGTTTGACGATAGAGACCTACGAGCAGTACTTC. Translated, it gives CASSLTIETYEQYF.

The gene calls are TRBV4-1 and TRBJ2-5; D perhaps matches TRBD2 (7 bases). This CDR3 is built from 14 residues. V lost 4 bases and J lost 4, with 13 bases in between. The germline gives CDR1 MGHRA, CDR2 YSYEKL. In nucleotides, the CDR3 is TGCGCCAGCAGCCTCGGGGGGCGGCGAGAGACCCAGTACTTC. The encoded protein is CASSLGGRRETQYF.

The V gene is TRBV15, the J gene TRBJ2-3; 12 nucleotides align to TRBD2. The J segment lost 3 bases and the V segment lost 2 bases, leaving 3 bases of the junction unmatched. Germline V gene data show CDR1 as LNHNV and CDR2 as YYDKDF (reference sequence). The CDR3 is 16 residues long. This chain's CDR3 is CATSRRLAGGTDTQYF. The CDR3 bases are TGTGCCACCAGCAGAAGGCTAGCGGGGGGGACAGATACGCAGTATTTT.

The chain joins TRBV12-5 to TRBJ2-1; D remains unclear. V was trimmed by 0 bases and J by 9 bases, leaving 18 bases between them. CDR3 length equals 16 residues. Germline values: CDR1 LGHNT, CDR2 FRNRAP. The CDR3 protein is CASGLVQIGYLAEQFF. The CDR3 DNA reads TGTGCTAGTGGTTTGGTACAAATTGGATATCTGGCTGAGCAGTTCTTC.

The V and J genes are TRBV5-6 and TRBJ2-6, with D tentatively TRBD1 (5 bases). The CDR3 is 16 residues long. Per the germline V gene, CDR1 is SGHDT and CDR2 is YYEEEE. Deletions cut 6 bases from V and 0 bases from J, with 13 bases between. As DNA, the CDR3 is TGTGCCAGCATTGAACAGGCCTTCTCTGGGGCCAACGTCCTGACTTTC. Translating gives CASIEQAFSGANVLTF.

The chain links TRBV19 to TRBJ1-4; 7 nucleotides align to TRBD1. The CDR3 covers 13 residues. Germline loops: CDR1 LNHDA, CDR2 SQIVND (reference sequence). The trim removed 8 bases at V and 4 bases at J, leaving 4 bases unmatched. The CDR3 DNA is TGTGCCAGTGGAGACAGGGTTAATGAAAAACTGTTTTTT. Its translation: CASGDRVNEKLFF. Using reference TRBV19 and TRBJ1-4 for the parts outside the CDR3, the full variable domain is DGGITQSPKYLFRKEGQNVTLSCEQNLNHDAMYWYRQDPGQGLRLIYYSQIVNDFQKGDIAEGYSVSREKKESFPLTVTSAQKNPTAFYLCASGDRVNEKLFFGSGTQLSVL.

The chain recombines TRBV6-4 with TRBJ2-7; possibly TRBD2 for D (5 bases). The CDR3 length is 14 residues. Germline assignment: CDR1 MRHNA and CDR2 SNTAGT. The germline V and J ends were trimmed by 9 bases and 0 bases, with 15 bases remaining between them. The CDR3 spells CARKSAESSYEQYF. The CDR3 nucleotides are TGTGCCAGAAAATCAGCGGAAAGCTCCTACGAGCAGTACTTC.

The gene calls are TRBV5-4 and TRBJ2-2; a weak D match, TRBD2 (6 bases). The CDR3 consists of 18 residues. V gave up 0 bases and J gave up 0 bases, with 15 bases separating them. The germline gives CDR1 SGHNT, CDR2 YYREEE (reference sequence). CDR3 region: CASSLVVGLHPNTGELFF. The CDR3 DNA is TGTGCCAGCAGCTTGGTAGTGGGACTCCATCCGAACACCGGGGAGCTGTTTTTT.